This entry features one TCR beta chain sequence. Germline loops: CDR1 LGHDT, CDR2 YNNKEL (reference sequence). The length of the CDR3 is 16 residues. The junction had 5 bases not matched to a gene; V was cut back by 4 bases and J by 2 bases. Generated by immunoSEQ multiplex PCR, the TCRdb table keeps only in-frame clones and is missing some. The repertoire holds approximately 150,000 clones, with about 91% as singletons. This sample stems from a study of blood T cell repertoires in COVID-19. Study overall: Samples came from the United States, Italy and Spain, spanning acute and convalescent COVID-19.

The rearrangement uses TRBV3-1 (or the pseudogene TRBV3-2) and TRBJ2-3; TRBD2 aligns across 11 bases. The specimen sequenced was peripheral blood. The clonotype comes from a woman aged 50 to 60 with acute or convalescent COVID-19. CDR3 in amino acids: CASSLWTSGFTDTQYF. CDR3 nucleotides: TGTGCCAGCAGCCTTTGGACTAGCGGGTTCACAGATACGCAGTATTTT.